Listed below are T cell receptor beta chains from one sample, sequenced in a study of blood T cell repertoires in COVID-19. Only in-frame clones appear in the TCRdb table, and some are missing; sequencing was by immunoSEQ multiplex PCR. The table records 200,000 to 250,000 clones, 88% of them present only once. Source material: peripheral blood. The receptors were sampled from a woman aged 60-70 years with acute or convalescent COVID-19. Each CDR3 is given with its conserved first and last residue. D genes are given only for firm matches. Size is omitted from some rows. Given values are once, few, many or a class for expanded clones.

clone_size,v_call,j_call,d_call,cdr3_nt,cdr3_aa
-,TRBV7-9,TRBJ2-1,-,TGTGCCAGCAGCTTAGAGAGACAGGTTTCCCAGCAGTTCTTC,CASSLERQVSQQFF
-,TRBV6-6,TRBJ2-3,TRBD2,TGTGCCAGCAGCTCGGGGGGGCCGGGCACAGATACGCAGTATTTT,CASSSGGPGTDTQYF
once,TRBV9,TRBJ1-6,TRBD1,TGTGCCAGCAGGGGGGACAGCCAGAATTCACCCCTCCACTTT,CASRGDSQNSPLHF
-,TRBV30,TRBJ2-7,TRBD1,TGTGCCTGGAGCTCAGGGGGCGGATACGAGCAGTACTTC,CAWSSGGGYEQYF
-,TRBV7-9,TRBJ1-2,TRBD1,TGTGCCAGCAGCGAACGACAGGGGGCGCTTGGCTACACCTTC,CASSERQGALGYTF
-,TRBV6-6,TRBJ2-3,TRBD2,TGTGCCAGCAGGAAGATGGGACTAGCAAGCGATACGCAGTATTTT,CASRKMGLASDTQYF
-,TRBV18,TRBJ1-2,-,TGTGCCAGCTCACAAACCCCTTGGACAGATGACTATGGCTACACCTTC,CASSQTPWTDDYGYTF
-,TRBV30,TRBJ1-2,-,TGTGCCTGGAGGAAGAGAGTTAACTATGGCTACACCTTC,CAWRKRVNYGYTF
-,TRBV4-2,TRBJ1-4,-,TGTGCCAGCAGCCAAGCAGGGGCGCGGTCAGATGAAAAACTGTTTTTT,CASSQAGARSDEKLFF
-,TRBV5-5,TRBJ2-1,TRBD1,TGTGCCAGCAGCTTCCGACAGGGGGCCTACAATGAGCAGTTCTTC,CASSFRQGAYNEQFF
-,TRBV20-1,TRBJ2-1,TRBD2,TGCAGTGCTAGTTTTAGCGGGACGGGCCTTTCCTACAATGAGCAGTTCTTC,CSASFSGTGLSYNEQFF
-,TRBV9,TRBJ2-4,-,TGTGCCAGCAGCGTAGGAGGGGGCCGGGGGAACATTCAGTACTTC,CASSVGGGRGNIQYF
-,TRBV18,TRBJ1-4,-,TGTGCCAGCTCACCCCTAGCGGCCAATACTGAAAAACTGTTTTTT,CASSPLAANTEKLFF
-,TRBV21-1,TRBJ1-1,-,TGTGCCAGCAGCAATGGTGCTCAGCAGGGTTTGGCTTTCTTT,CASSNGAQQGLAFF
-,TRBV3-1/TRBV3-2,TRBJ1-3,TRBD1,TGTGCCAGCAGCCTCGGGACAGTTGGAAACACCATATATTTT,CASSLGTVGNTIYF
few,TRBV30,TRBJ1-2,TRBD1,TGTGCCTGGAGTGTAACAGGGGGAGGCTACACCTTC,CAWSVTGGGYTF
-,TRBV9,TRBJ2-1,-,TGTGCCAGCAGCGTCAGCACAGGGCCTAATGAGCAGTTCTTC,CASSVSTGPNEQFF
-,TRBV6-6,TRBJ1-1,TRBD1,TGTGCCAGCAGTTTGGGACAGGGGGCTGAAGCTTTCTTT,CASSLGQGAEAFF
-,TRBV30,TRBJ1-2,TRBD1,TGTGCCTGGAGTGTAAAGGGGGCGAATGGCTACACCTTC,CAWSVKGANGYTF
-,TRBV27,TRBJ2-2,TRBD2,TGTGCCAGTCGGACTAGCGCGGGGGGAACGACCGGGGAGCTGTTTTTT,CASRTSAGGTTGELFF
once,TRBV6-6,TRBJ1-5,-,TGTGCCAGCAGTCTAGAAGGGGCGGTGAATAGCAATCAGCCCCAGCATTTT,CASSLEGAVNSNQPQHF
-,TRBV15,TRBJ2-7,TRBD1,TGTGCCACCAGCGCTTATCAGGGGGCGAAACCCTACGAGCAGTACTTC,CATSAYQGAKPYEQYF
-,TRBV4-1,TRBJ2-2,TRBD1,TGCGCCAGCAGCCGAGGACAGGGCACGAACACCGGGGAGCTGTTTTTT,CASSRGQGTNTGELFF
-,TRBV28,TRBJ1-1,TRBD1,TGTGCCAGCAGTTTAAGGGACAGGGTGATGCGGGCTTTCTTT,CASSLRDRVMRAFF